This T cell receptor (beta chain) is drawn from a study of CD8+ T cells in alopecia areata. Broader study findings: Only one nonresponder was present, which leaves the link between baseline CD8+ expansion and response uncertain. Clarity of TCR sharing across patients fell short of that in mice, possibly HLA-related. Expanded CD8+ clones among the top 100, and scalp clonality, were significantly decreased by tofacitinib.

Trimming cost V 1 base and J 5 bases, with 17 bases left between them. The germline CDR1 and CDR2 sequences are SGHTA and FQGTGA. CDR3 length: 16 amino acids. RNA extraction was followed by reverse transcription into cDNA, which acted as the sequencing template. Repertoires were generated with immunoSEQ multiplex PCR, while TCRdb's copy carries only in-frame clones and drops some. The sample lists about 200,000 clones, around 56% occurring once. Treatment indicated: oral pan-JAK inhibitor, 5-10 mg twice daily. Alopecia areata patients provided lesional scalp punch biopsies and peripheral blood. Details on this clone: The antigen remains unidentified.

The source is a human donor with alopecia areata. This sequence joins TRBV7-3 and TRBJ1-2; D is uncertain. The material sequenced was CD4+ T cells sorted from blood, taken at week 4, from a patient treated with tofacitinib. The CDR3: CASSLRLEGGSYGYTF. As DNA, the CDR3 is TGTGCCAGCAGCTTAAGATTAGAAGGCGGCTCTTATGGCTACACCTTC.